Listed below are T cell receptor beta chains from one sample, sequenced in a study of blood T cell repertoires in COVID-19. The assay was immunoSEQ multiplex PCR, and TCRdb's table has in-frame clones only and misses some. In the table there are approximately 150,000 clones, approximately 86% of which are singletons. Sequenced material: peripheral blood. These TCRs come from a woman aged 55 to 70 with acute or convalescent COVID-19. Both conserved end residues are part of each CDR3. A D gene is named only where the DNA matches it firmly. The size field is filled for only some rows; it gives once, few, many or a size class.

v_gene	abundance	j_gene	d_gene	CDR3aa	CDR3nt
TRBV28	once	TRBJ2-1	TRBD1	CASEGDRAEEQFF	TGTGCCAGCGAAGGGGACAGGGCCGAGGAGCAGTTCTTC
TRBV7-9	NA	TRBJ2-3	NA	CASSVAGTGPTDTQYF	TGTGCCAGCAGCGTAGCGGGGACAGGGCCCACAGATACGCAGTATTTT
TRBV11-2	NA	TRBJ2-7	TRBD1	CASSLEDRHSNEQYF	TGTGCCAGCAGCTTAGAGGACAGGCACTCGAACGAGCAGTACTTC
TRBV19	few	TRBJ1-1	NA	CASTYDSRMNTEAFF	TGTGCCAGTACCTACGACAGTCGGATGAACACTGAAGCTTTCTTT
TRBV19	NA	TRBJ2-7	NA	CASSIKSGGGPYEQYF	TGTGCCAGTAGTATAAAGTCGGGAGGGGGCCCCTACGAGCAGTACTTC
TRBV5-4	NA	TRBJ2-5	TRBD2	CASSFPSGDQETQYF	TGTGCCAGCAGCTTCCCTAGCGGGGATCAAGAGACCCAGTACTTC
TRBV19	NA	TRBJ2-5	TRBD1	CASSRARGQETQYF	TGTGCCAGTAGTAGGGCCAGGGGGCAAGAGACCCAGTACTTC
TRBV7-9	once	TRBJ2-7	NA	CASSLGAAGVYEQYF	TGTGCCAGCAGCTTAGGGGCGGCAGGGGTCTACGAGCAGTACTTC
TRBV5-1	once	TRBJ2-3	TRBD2	CASSSLAGGVTDTQYF	TGCGCCAGCAGCTCACTAGCGGGGGGCGTCACAGATACGCAGTATTTT
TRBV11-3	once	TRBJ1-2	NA	CASSLDSDSLYTF	TGTGCCAGCAGCTTAGATTCAGACAGCCTCTACACCTTC
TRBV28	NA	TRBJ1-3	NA	CASSYTGYGNTIYF	TGTGCCAGCAGCTACACAGGGTACGGAAACACCATATATTTT
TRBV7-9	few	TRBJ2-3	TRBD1	CATTGQGSTDTQYF	TGTGCCACCACTGGACAGGGAAGCACAGATACGCAGTATTTT
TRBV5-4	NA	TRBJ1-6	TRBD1	CASSLAGQGYNSPLHF	TGTGCCAGCAGCTTGGCTGGACAGGGGTACAATTCACCCCTCCACTTT
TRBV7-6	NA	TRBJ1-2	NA	CASSTGLGGYTF	TGTGCCAGCAGTACAGGGCTTGGTGGCTACACCTTC
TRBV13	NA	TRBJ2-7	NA	CASSLGQGTYEQYF	TGTGCCAGCAGCTTAGGGCAGGGAACCTACGAGCAGTACTTC
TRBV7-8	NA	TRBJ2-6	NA	CASSQRGSGANVLTF	TGTGCCAGCAGCCAAAGGGGCTCTGGGGCCAACGTCCTGACTTTC
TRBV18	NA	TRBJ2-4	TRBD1	CASSPPQTGAAKNIQYF	TGTGCCAGCTCACCTCCTCAGACAGGGGCCGCCAAAAACATTCAGTACTTC
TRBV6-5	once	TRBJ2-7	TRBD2	CATGLAGAQEYF	TGTGCCACCGGACTAGCGGGGGCGCAGGAGTACTTC
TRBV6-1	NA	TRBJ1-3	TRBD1	CASSDRQGLTEAGNTIYF	TGTGCCAGCAGTGATCGACAGGGTTTAACTGAGGCTGGAAACACCATATATTTT
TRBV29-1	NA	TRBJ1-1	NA	CSDGLSGAFF	TGCAGCGACGGACTCTCTGGGGCTTTCTTT
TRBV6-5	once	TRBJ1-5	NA	CASSYGGGQPQHF	TGTGCCAGCAGTTACGGCGGCGGTCAGCCCCAGCATTTT
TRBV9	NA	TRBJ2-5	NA	CASSVAPPDRGGETQYF	TGTGCCAGCAGCGTAGCCCCCCCTGACAGGGGAGGGGAGACCCAGTACTTC
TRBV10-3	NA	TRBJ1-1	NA	CAISEVQVAEAFF	TGTGCCATCAGTGAGGTCCAGGTGGCGGAAGCTTTCTTT
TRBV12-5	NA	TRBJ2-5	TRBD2	CASGLWTSGGETQYF	TGTGCTAGTGGTTTGTGGACTAGCGGGGGAGAGACCCAGTACTTC
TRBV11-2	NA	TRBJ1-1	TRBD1	CASSLGRQGFTEAFF	TGTGCCAGCAGCTTAGGCCGACAGGGTTTCACTGAAGCTTTCTTT
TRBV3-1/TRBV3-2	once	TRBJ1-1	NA	CASSPRDTLEAFF	TGTGCCAGCAGCCCACGGGACACCCTGGAAGCTTTCTTT
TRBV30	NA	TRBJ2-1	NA	CAWSVQGTEQFF	TGTGCCTGGAGTGTACAAGGGACAGAGCAGTTCTTC
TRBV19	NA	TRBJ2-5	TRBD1	CASTTGGEGRETQYF	TGTGCCAGCACCACAGGGGGCGAAGGTCGAGAGACCCAGTACTTC
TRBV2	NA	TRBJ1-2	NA	CASRPGNYGYTF	TGTGCCAGCAGACCGGGAAATTATGGCTACACCTTC
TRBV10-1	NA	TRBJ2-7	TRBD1	CASSESRGQATYEQYF	TGCGCCAGCAGCGAGAGCCGAGGACAGGCCACCTACGAGCAGTACTTC
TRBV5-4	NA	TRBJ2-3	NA	CASSSTSLGTQYF	TGTGCCAGCAGCTCTACTAGCTTGGGTACGCAGTATTTT
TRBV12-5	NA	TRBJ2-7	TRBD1	CASGPRQGGNEQYF	TGTGCTAGTGGCCCCCGACAGGGGGGAAACGAGCAGTACTTC
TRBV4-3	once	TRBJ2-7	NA	CASSPSRGYEQYF	TGCGCCAGCAGCCCCTCCCGGGGATACGAGCAGTACTTC
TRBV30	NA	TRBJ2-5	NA	CAWSVLAETQYF	TGTGCCTGGAGTGTACTAGCTGAGACCCAGTACTTC
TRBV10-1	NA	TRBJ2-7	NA	CANRDSYEQYF	TGCGCCAATCGGGACTCCTACGAGCAGTACTTC
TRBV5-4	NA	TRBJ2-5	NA	CASSRPAGGPPGAQYF	TGTGCCAGCAGCCGTCCCGCCGGGGGGCCGCCGGGAGCCCAGTACTTC
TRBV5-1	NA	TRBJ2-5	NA	CASNPGTTEETQYF	TGCGCCAGCAACCCGGGGACAACCGAGGAGACCCAGTACTTC
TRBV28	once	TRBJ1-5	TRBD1	CASIEWSTGGGTAQHF	TGTGCCAGCATCGAATGGAGTACAGGGGGCGGTACGGCCCAGCATTTT
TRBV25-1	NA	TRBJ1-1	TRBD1	CASSRRTGNTEAFF	TGTGCCAGCAGTCGCCGGACAGGGAACACTGAAGCTTTCTTT
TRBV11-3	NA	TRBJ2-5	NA	CASSLTEETQYF	TGTGCCAGCAGCTTAACAGAAGAGACCCAGTACTTC
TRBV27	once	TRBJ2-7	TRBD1	CASRDRGLSYEQYF	TGTGCCAGCCGCGACAGGGGGCTGTCCTACGAGCAGTACTTC
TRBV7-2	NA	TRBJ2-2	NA	CASSTTSTGELFF	TGTGCCAGCAGCACGACAAGCACCGGGGAGCTGTTTTTT